Included here is one TCR beta chain sequence, with context. This sample was included in a study of blood T cell repertoires in COVID-19. Study overall: The samples span acute and convalescent COVID-19 from the United States, Italy and Spain. Sample material is recorded as cDNA or gDNA derived from T cells, B-cell-depleted T cells, or PBMCs.

The Seattle patients joined while their infection was active and were tracked longitudinally afterward. The assay was immunoSEQ multiplex PCR, and TCRdb's table has in-frame clones only and misses some. The sample contains 150,000 to 180,000 clones, around 85% of which appear only once. This CDR3 has 14 residues. Germline lookup yields CDR1 LNHDA and CDR2 SQIVND (reference sequence). The V end lost 3 bases, the J end lost 0 bases, and 6 bases lay between the germline ends. The V and J genes are TRBV19 and TRBJ1-3; the D is unclear. The receptor's source is a man aged 55-75 years with COVID-19, enrolled during active disease. The sample taken for sequencing was peripheral blood. For the CDR3, the DNA is TGTGCCAGTAGTATCAACTTCTCTGGAAACACCATATATTTT. This translates into CASSINFSGNTIYF.